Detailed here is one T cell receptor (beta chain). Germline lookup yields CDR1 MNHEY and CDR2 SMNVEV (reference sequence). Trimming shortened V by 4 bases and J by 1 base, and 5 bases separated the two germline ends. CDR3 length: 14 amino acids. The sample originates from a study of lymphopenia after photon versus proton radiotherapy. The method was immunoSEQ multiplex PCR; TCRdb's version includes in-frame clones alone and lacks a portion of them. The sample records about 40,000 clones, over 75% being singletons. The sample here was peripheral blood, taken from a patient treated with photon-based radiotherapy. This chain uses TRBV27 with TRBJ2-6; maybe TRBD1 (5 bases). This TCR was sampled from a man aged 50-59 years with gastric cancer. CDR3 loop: CASSSGSGANVLTF. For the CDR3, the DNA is TGTGCCAGCAGTTCAGGGTCTGGGGCCAACGTCCTGACTTTC.